Presented here are 10 T cell receptor beta chains from one specimen sequenced in a study of cytomegalovirus exposure and HLA in healthy donors. Use of 60 Vbeta and 13 Jbeta primers characterized the PCR. TCRdb's copy holds only in-frame clones and misses some; the assay was immunoSEQ multiplex PCR. The repertoire holds some 120,000 clones, with more than 80% as singletons. Input material: PBMCs. These receptors all stem from a male donor in good health and CMV-seronegative.

This clone was seen a few times. The chain couples TRBV9 to TRBJ2-5, with 9 bases matching TRBD1. J lost 3 bases, V lost 4 bases, and 4 bases had no gene match. The CDR3 runs to 14 residues. Germline assignment: CDR1 SGDLS and CDR2 YYNGEE. The CDR3 DNA is TGTGCCAGCAGCCCCGACAGGGGGAAAGAGACCCAGTACTTC. Its translation: CASSPDRGKETQYF.

The chain uses TRBV2 and TRBJ2-3; possible D gene TRBD2, 5 bases. V was cut by 4 bases and J by 4 bases, with 12 bases left in between. The CDR3 is 14 amino acids. Per the germline V gene, CDR1 is SNHLY and CDR2 is FYNNEI. CDR3 loop: CASSGGGSADTQYF. The CDR3 DNA sequence: TGTGCCAGCAGTGGGGGTGGGAGCGCAGATACGCAGTATTTT.

This chain joins TRBV4-1 and TRBJ2-3, with 7 bases aligning to TRBD2. The V segment lost 0 bases and the J segment 6 bases; nucleotides outside the gene matches: 15. This CDR3 has 18 amino acids. Germline V lookup: CDR1 MGHRA, CDR2 YSYEKL. CDR3 nucleotides: TGCGCCAGCAGCCAAGATGATTCGACTAGCATTGTACGGGATACGCAGTATTTT. It encodes CASSQDDSTSIVRDTQYF.

The rearrangement uses TRBV6-6 and TRBJ2-5, with D perhaps TRBD1 (8 bases). The end of the DNA fits TRBJ2-7 better, so the J call may be wrong. The CDR3 has 13 amino acids. Germline CDR1 is MNHNY and CDR2 is SVGAGI (reference sequence). The CDR3 sequence is CASRYRGGYEQYF. In nucleotides, the CDR3 is TGTGCCAGCAGATACAGGGGGGGCTACGAGCAGTACTTC.

This clone has a single count. The chain links TRBV6-6 to TRBJ1-2; 7 nucleotides align to TRBD1. The CDR3 extends over 12 amino acids. Germline V lookup: CDR1 MNHNY, CDR2 SVGAGI (reference sequence). CDR3 nucleotide sequence: TGTCCCGGGACAGACCGTAACTATGGCTACACCTTC. Translating gives CPGTDRNYGYTF.

The chain couples TRBV5-6 to TRBJ1-4; 9 positions agree with TRBD1. The CDR3 spans 15 residues. Germline V lookup: CDR1 SGHDT, CDR2 YYEEEE. V was clipped by 2 bases and J by 3 bases; unmatched bases: 2. The CDR3 region has the DNA TGTGCCAGCAGCTTACAGGGGGCGCCTAATGAAAAACTGTTTTTT. It encodes CASSLQGAPNEKLFF.

The V gene is TRBV6-5, the J gene TRBJ2-3, with TRBD2 identical over 7 bases. The CDR3 consists of 14 residues. Germline loops: CDR1 MNHEY, CDR2 SVGAGI. The ends lost 2 bases at V and 6 bases at J; junction bases unmatched: 5. The CDR3 DNA sequence: TGTGCCAGCAGTTACGGGGGGGGGATTGATACGCAGTATTTT. Its protein is CASSYGGGIDTQYF.

A word on this clone: This sample includes further DNA sequences coding for the same CDR3. This chain uses TRBV7-6 with TRBJ2-5; the match to TRBD2 covers 7 bases. Trimming removed 6 bases from V and 1 base from J; junction bases left unmatched: 8. This CDR3 is 15 amino acids long. Germline lookup yields CDR1 SGHVS and CDR2 FNYEAQ. The DNA of the CDR3 is TGTGCCAGCAGTCCAGGACTAGGATCCCAAGAGACCCAGTACTTC. Translating it yields CASSPGLGSQETQYF.

The chain is built from TRBV4-1 and TRBJ1-1; no clear D. V shed 5 bases and J shed 0 bases, with 10 bases lying between them. Germline CDR1 MGHRA, CDR2 YSYEKL. The CDR3 extends over 14 amino acids. CDR3 sequence reads: CASSDGRLNTEAFF. Written as DNA, the CDR3 is TGCGCCAGCAGCGACGGGAGATTGAACACTGAAGCTTTCTTT.

The J gene is TRBJ2-5, the V gene TRBV7-8; 8 nucleotides align to TRBD2. This CDR3 contains 16 residues. Unmatched junction bases numbered 11, after V lost 5 bases and J lost 3 bases. Germline values: CDR1 SGHVS, CDR2 FQNEAQ. CDR3 nucleotides: TGTGCCAGCAGCCCTGGGGTAGCGGGGTCAGAAGAGACCCAGTACTTC. Its translation: CASSPGVAGSEETQYF.